This T cell receptor beta chain was recovered during a study of cytomegalovirus exposure and HLA in healthy donors. Study context: Within an early data release were 65 million to 90 million unique TCRs drawn from HLA-typed donors.

Study-level findings and limits: Later analysis identified a missense DCLRE1C variant that was linked to TCR beta V- and J-gene trimming. Reports showed the classifier diagnosing cytomegalovirus status with high specificity and sensitivity. Most TCR sequences were uncommon, yet certain public TCRs appeared in many donors.

Concerning this clone: What it binds is not known.

Use of 60 Vbeta and 13 Jbeta primers characterized the PCR. Some clones are missing from TCRdb's copy, which holds only in-frame ones; the method was immunoSEQ multiplex PCR. The profile shows fewer than 200,000 clones, 78% of them singletons. The germline CDR1 and CDR2 sequences are MRHNA and SNTAGT. V shed 7 bases, J shed 5 bases, and the junction held 20 bases outside the gene matches. The CDR3 contains 19 residues. The genes are TRBV6-4 and TRBJ2-5, with TRBD1 matching over 12 bases. The sample comprised PBMCs. This receptor was obtained from a woman aged 30 to 39 in good health and CMV-seropositive. CDR3 protein: CASIFDRDRGRWCGETQYF. CDR3 nucleotides: TGTGCCAGCATTTTCGACCGGGACAGGGGGCGCTGGTGTGGGGAGACCCAGTACTTC.